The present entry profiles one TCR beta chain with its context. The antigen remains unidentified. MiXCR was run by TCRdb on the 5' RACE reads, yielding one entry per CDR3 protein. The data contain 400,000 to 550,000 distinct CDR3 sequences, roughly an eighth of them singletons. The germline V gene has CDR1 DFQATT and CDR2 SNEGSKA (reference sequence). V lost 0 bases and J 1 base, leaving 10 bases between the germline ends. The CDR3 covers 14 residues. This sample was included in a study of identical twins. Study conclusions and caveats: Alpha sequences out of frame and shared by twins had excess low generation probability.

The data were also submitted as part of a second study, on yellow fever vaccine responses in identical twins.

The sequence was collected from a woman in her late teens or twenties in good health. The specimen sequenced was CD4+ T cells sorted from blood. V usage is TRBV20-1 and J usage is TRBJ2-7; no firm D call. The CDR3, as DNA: TGCAGTGCTAGAGAGTGGGCTTCATCCTACGAGCAGTACTTC. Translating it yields CSAREWASSYEQYF.